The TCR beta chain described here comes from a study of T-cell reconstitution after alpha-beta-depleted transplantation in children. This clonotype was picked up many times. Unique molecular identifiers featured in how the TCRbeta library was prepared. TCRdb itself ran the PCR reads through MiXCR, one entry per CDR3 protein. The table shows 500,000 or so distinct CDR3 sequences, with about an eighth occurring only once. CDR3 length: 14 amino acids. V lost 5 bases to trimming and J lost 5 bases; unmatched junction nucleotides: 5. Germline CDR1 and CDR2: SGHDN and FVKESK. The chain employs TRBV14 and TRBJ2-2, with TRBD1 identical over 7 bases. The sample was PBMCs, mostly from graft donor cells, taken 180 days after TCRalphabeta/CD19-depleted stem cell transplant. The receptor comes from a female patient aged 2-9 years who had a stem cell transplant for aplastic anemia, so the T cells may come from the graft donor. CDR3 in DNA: TGTGCCAGCAGCATCGACAGGGTGACCGGGGAGCTGTTTTTT. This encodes CASSIDRVTGELFF.